The table lists the clone carrying this TCR beta chain with many counts. The antigen remains unidentified. Deletions cut 6 bases from V and 3 bases from J, with 9 bases between. CDR1 and CDR2 from the germline V gene are LGHDT and YNNKEL (reference sequence). The CDR3 totals 13 residues. TCRdb passed the RT-PCR reads through MiXCR, listing each CDR3 protein once. In the table there are around 580,000 distinct CDR3 sequences, approximately 12% of which are singletons. This sample stems from a study of response to subunit inactivated influenza vaccine. The study, taken as a whole, reports: Authors suggested seasonal influenza vaccinations each recruit few new T cells.

This receptor was taken from a man aged 50 or older who received an inactivated influenza vaccine. The material was PBMCs from blood, obtained on the day of vaccination. This chain links TRBV3-1 with TRBJ2-4; no clear D gene. CDR3 sequence: CASRARDKNIQYF. DNA for the CDR3: TGTGCCAGCAGAGCTAGGGACAAAAACATTCAGTACTTC.